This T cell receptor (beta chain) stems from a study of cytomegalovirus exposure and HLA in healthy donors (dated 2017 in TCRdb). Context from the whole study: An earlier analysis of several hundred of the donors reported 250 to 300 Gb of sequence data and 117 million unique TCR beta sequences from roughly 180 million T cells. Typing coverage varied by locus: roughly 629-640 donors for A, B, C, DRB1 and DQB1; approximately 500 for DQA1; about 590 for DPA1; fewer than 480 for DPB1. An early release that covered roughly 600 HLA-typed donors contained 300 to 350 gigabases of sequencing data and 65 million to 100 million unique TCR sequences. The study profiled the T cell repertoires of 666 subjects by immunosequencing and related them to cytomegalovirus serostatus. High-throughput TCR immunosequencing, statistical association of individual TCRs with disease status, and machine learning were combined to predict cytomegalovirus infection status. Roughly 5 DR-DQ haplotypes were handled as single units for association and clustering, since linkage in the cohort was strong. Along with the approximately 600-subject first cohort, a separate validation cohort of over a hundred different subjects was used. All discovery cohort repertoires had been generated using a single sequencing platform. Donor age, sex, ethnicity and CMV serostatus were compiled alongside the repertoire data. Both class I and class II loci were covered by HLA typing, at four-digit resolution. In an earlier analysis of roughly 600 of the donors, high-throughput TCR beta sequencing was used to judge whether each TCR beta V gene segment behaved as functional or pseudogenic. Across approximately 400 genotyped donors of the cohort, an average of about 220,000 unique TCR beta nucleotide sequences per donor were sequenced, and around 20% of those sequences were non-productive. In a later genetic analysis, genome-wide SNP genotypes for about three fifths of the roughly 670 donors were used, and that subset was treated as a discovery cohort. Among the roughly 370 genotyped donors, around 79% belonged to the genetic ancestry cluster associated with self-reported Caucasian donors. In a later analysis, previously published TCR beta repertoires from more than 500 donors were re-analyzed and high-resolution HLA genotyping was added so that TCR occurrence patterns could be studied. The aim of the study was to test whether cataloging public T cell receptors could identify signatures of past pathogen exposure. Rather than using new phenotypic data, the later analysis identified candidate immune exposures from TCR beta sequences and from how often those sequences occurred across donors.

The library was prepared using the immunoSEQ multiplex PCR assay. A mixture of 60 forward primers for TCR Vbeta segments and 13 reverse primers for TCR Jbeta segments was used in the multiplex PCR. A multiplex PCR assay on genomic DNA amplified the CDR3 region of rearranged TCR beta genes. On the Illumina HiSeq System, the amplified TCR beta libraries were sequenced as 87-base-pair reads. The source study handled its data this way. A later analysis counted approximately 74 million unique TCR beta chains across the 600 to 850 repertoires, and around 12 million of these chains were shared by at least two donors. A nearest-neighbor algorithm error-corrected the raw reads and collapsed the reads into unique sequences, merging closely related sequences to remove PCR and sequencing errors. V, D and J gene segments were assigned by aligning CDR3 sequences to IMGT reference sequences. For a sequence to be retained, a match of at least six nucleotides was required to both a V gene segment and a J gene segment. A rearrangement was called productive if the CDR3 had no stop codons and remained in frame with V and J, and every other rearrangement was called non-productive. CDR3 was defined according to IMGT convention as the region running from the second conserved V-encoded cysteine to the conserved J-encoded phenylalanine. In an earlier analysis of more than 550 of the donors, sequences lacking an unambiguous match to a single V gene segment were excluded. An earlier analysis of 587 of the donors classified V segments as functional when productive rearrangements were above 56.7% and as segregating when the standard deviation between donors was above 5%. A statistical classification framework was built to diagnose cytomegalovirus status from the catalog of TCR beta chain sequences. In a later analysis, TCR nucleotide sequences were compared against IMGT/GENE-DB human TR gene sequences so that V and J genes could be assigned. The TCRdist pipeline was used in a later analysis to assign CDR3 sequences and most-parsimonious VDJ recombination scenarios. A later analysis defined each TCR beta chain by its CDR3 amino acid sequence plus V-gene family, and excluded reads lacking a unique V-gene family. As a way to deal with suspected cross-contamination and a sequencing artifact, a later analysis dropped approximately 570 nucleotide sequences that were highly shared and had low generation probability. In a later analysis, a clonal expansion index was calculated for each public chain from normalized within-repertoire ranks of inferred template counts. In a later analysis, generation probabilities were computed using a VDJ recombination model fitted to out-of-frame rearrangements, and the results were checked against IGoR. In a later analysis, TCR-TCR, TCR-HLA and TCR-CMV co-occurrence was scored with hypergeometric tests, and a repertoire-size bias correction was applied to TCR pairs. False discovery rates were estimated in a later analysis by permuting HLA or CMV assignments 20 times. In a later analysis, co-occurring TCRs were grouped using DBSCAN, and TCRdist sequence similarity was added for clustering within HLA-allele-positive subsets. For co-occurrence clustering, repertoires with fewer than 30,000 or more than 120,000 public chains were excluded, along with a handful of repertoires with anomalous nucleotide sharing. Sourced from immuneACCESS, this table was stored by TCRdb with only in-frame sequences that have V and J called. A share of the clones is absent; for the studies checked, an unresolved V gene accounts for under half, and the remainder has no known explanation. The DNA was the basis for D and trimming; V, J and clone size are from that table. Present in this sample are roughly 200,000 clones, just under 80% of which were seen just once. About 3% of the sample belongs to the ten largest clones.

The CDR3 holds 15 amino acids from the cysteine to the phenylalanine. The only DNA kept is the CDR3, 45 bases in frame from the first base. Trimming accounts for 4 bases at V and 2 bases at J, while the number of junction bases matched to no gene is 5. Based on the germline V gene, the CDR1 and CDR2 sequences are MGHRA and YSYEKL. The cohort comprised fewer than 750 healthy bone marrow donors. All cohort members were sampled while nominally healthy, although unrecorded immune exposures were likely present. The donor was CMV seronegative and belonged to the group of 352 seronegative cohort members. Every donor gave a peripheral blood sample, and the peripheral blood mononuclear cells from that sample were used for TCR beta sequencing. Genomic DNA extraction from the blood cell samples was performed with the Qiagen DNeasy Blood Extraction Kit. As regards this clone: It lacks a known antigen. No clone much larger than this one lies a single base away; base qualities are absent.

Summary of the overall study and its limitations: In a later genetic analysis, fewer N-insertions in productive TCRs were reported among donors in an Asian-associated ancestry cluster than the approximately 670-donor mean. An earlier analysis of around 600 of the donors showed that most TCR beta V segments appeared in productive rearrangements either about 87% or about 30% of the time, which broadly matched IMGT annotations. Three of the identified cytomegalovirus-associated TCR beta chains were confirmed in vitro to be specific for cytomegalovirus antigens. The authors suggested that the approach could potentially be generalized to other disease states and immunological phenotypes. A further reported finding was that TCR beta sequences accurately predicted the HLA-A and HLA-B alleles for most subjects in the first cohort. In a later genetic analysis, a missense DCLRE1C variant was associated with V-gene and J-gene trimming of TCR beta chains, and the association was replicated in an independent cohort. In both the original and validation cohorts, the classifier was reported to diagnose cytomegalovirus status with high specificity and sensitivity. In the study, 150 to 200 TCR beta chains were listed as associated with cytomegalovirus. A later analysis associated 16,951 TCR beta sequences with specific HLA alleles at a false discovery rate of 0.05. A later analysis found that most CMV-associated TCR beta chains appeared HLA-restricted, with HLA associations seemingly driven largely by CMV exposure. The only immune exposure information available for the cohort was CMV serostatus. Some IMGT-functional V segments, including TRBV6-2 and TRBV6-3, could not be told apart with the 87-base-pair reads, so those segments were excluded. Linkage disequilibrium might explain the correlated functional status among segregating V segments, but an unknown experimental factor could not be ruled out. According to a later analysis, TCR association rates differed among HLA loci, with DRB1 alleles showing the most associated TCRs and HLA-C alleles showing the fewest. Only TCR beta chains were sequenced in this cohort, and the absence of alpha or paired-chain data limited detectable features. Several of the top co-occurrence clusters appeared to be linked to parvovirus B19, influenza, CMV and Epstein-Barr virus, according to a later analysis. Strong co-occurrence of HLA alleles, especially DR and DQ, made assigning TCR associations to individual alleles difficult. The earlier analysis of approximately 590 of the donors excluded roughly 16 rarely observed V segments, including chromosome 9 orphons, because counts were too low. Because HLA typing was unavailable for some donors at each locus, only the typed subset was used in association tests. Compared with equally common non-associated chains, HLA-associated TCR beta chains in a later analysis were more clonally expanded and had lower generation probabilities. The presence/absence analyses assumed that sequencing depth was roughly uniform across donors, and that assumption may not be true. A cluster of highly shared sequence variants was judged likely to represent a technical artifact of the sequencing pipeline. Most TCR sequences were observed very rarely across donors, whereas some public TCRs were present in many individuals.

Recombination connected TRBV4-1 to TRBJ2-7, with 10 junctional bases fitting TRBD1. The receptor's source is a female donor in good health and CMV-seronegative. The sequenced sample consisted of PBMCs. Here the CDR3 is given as CASSPDRGYPYEQYF. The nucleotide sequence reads TGCGCCAGCAGCCCGGACAGGGGGTACCCCTACGAGCAGTACTTC.